One T cell receptor (beta chain) is described in this entry. The antigen is unknown. It was with a sample-barcoded 5' primer and a J-beta primer mix that a second PCR of about 7 to 12 cycles was run. TCRdb analysed the 5' RACE reads with MiXCR anew, one entry per CDR3 protein. The sample carries over a million distinct CDR3 sequences, 40% to 55% recorded once. This record belongs to a study of blood T cells in healthy people across ages. Study observations and caveats: Diversity of TCR beta per million T cells declined in a roughly linear way with age. Both higher diversity and more naive CD4+ cells marked long-lived donors when set against aged donors.

The CDR3 has 12 amino acids. The V end lost 3 bases, the J end lost 6 bases, and 6 bases lay between the germline ends. The chain has TRBV12-3 or TRBV12-4 and TRBJ2-1; no firm D call. Sequencing was done on a sample of blood. The clonotype was recovered from a woman aged 55-69 years in good health. CDR3 loop: CASSFISNEQFF. The CDR3 nucleotides read TGTGCCAGCAGTTTTATAAGCAATGAGCAGTTCTTC.